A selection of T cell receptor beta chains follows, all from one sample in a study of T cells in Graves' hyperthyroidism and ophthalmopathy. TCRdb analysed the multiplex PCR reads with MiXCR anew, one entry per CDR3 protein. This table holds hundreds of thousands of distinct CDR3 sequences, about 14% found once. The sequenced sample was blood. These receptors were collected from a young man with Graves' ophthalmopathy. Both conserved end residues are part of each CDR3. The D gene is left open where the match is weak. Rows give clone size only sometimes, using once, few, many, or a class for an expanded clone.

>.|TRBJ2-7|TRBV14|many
TGTGCCAGCAGCCGAAGCGGACACTACGAGCAGTACTTC
CASSRSGHYEQYF
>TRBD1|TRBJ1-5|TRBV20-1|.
TGCAGTGCTAGACGGACAGGGGATCAGCCCCAGCATTTT
CSARRTGDQPQHF
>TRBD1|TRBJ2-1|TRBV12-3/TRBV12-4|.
TGTGCCAGCAGCGCGACAGGGAACAATGAGCAGTTCTTC
CASSATGNNEQFF
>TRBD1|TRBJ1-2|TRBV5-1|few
TGCGCCAGCAGCTCCTCGGACAGGGAGGTCTATGGCTACACCTTC
CASSSSDREVYGYTF
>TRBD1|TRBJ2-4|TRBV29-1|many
TGCAGCGTTGATCGGGCAGGGGGTAACATTCAGTACTTC
CSVDRAGGNIQYF
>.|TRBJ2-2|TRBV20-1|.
TGCAGTGCTAGGGGGGGGCCGAACACCGGGGAGCTGTTTTTT
CSARGGPNTGELFF
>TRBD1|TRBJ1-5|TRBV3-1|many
TGTGCCAGCAGCCAAGGGACAGGGAATCAGCCCCAGCATTTT
CASSQGTGNQPQHF
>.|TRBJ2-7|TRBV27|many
TGTGCCAGCAGCCCTCAGCCCGACGGGGCGCGGCGCGAGCAGTACTTC
CASSPQPDGARREQYF
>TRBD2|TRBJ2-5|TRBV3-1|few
TGTGCCAGCAGCCTAACTGGACTAGAAGCCGGGACCCAGTACTTC
CASSLTGLEAGTQYF
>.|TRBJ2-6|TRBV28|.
TGTGCCAGCAGTTACCAAGGGGTCGGGGCCAACGTCCTGACTTTC
CASSYQGVGANVLTF
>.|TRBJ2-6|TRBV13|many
TGTGCCAGCAGCGCGGGACGGTACTCTGGGGCCAACGTCCTGACTTTC
CASSAGRYSGANVLTF
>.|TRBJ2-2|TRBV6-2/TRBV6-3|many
TGTGCCAGTAAGGGCAAGTTCACCGGGGAGCTGTTTTTT
CASKGKFTGELFF
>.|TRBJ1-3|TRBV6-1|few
TGTGGGGAAGGTGGTGAGGGAAACACCATATATTTT
CGEGGEGNTIYF
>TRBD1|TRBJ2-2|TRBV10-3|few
TGTGCCATCACCGGACAGGGAGTGCTTGGGGAGCTGTTTTTT
CAITGQGVLGELFF
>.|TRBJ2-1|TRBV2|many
TGTGCCAGCAGTTTATACGGGTTTAGCTCCTACAATGAGCAGTTCTTC
CASSLYGFSSYNEQFF
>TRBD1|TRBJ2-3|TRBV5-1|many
TGCGCCACTACTACCGGGACAGGGTCATCAGATACGCAGTATTTT
CATTTGTGSSDTQYF
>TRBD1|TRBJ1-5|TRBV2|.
TGTGCCAGCAGTCCAGACAGGGTGGGATATAGCAATCAGCCCCAGCATTTT
CASSPDRVGYSNQPQHF
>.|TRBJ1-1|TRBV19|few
TGTGCCAGTAGTATAGTTGGGGGGATCGCTGAAGCTTTCTTT
CASSIVGGIAEAFF
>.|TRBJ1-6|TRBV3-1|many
TGTGCCAGCAGCCAAGGAGGGAACAATTCACCCCTCCACTTT
CASSQGGNNSPLHF
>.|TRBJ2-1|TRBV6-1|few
TGTGCCAGCAGGCCGGCATCATTCTCCTACAATGAGCAGTTCTTC
CASRPASFSYNEQFF
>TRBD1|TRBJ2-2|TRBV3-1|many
TGTGCCAGCTCTACAAGGGGGCGTGACACCGGGGAGCTGTTTTTT
CASSTRGRDTGELFF
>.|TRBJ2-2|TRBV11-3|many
TGTGCCAGCAGCTTAGATCAGAAGGGGGAGCTGTTTTTT
CASSLDQKGELFF
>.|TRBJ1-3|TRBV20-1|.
TGCAGTGCTCCCTTAGGTTCTGGAAACACCATATATTTT
CSAPLGSGNTIYF
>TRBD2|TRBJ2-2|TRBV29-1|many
TGCAGCGTTGATTCGCTAGCGGCCGGGGAGCTGTTTTTT
CSVDSLAAGELFF
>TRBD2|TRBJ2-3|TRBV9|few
TGTGCCAGCAGCGGGACTAGCGGGGGGGTCCCAGATACGCAGTATTTT
CASSGTSGGVPDTQYF
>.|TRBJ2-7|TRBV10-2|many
TGCGCCAGCAGTGAGTGGCCAAGGGAGCAGTACTTC
CASSEWPREQYF
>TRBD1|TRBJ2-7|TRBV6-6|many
TGTGCCAGCAGCTACAGGGGCTACGAGCAGTACTTC
CASSYRGYEQYF
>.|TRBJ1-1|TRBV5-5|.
TGTGCCAGCAGCTTAGGGGGGGTTGCCCCGATGAACACTGAAGCTTTCTTT
CASSLGGVAPMNTEAFF
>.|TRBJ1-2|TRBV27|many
TGTGCCAGCAGTTTTAAAAGTGGCGTTTATGGCTACACCTTC
CASSFKSGVYGYTF
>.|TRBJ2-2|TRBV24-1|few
TGTGCCACCAGTGATCCCGGAGGGGTCACCGGGGAGCTGTTTTTT
CATSDPGGVTGELFF
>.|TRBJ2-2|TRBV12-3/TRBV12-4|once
TGTGCCAGCAGTTTAACGGACCGCACCGGGGAGCTGTTTTTT
CASSLTDRTGELFF
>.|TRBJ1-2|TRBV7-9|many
TGTGCCAGCAGCTCTGATCCAATCTATGGCTACACCTTC
CASSSDPIYGYTF
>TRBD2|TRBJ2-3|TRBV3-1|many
TGTGCCAGCAGCCGGACTAGCGGGAGAGATACGCAGTATTTT
CASSRTSGRDTQYF
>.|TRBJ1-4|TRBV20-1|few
TGCAGTGCTGGGGGGCTACTTAGGCGCCCTAATGAAAAACTGTTTTTT
CSAGGLLRRPNEKLFF
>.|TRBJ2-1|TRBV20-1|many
TGCAGTGTCCCTGGCGGGACTCTTACCTACAATGAGCAGTTCTTC
CSVPGGTLTYNEQFF
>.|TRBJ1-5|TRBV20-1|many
TGCAGTGCATCGGAGAGCAATCAGCCCCAGCATTTT
CSASESNQPQHF
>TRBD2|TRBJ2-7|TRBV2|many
TGTGCCAGCTCAGGGACTAACACGTACGAGCAGTACTTC
CASSGTNTYEQYF